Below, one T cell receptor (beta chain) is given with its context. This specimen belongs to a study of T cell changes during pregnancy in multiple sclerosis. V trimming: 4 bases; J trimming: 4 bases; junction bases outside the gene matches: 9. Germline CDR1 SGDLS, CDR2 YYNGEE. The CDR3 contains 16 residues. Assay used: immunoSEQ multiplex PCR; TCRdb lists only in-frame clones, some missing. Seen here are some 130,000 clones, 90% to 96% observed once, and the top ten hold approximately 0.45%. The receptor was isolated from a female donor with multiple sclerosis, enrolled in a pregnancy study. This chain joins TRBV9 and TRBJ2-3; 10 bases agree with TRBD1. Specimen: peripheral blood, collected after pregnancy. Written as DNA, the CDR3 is TGTGCCAGCAGCTTCACAACCGGGACAGGGGCAGATACGCAGTATTTT. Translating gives CASSFTTGTGADTQYF.